The present entry profiles one T cell receptor (beta chain) with its context. The data belong to a study of blood T cell repertoires in COVID-19. Germline V gene data show CDR1 as SNHLY and CDR2 as FYNNEI. V lost 7 bases to trimming and J lost 6 bases; unmatched junction nucleotides: 8. CDR3 length: 15 amino acids. Clones were sequenced by immunoSEQ multiplex PCR, and TCRdb holds only the in-frame ones, with some missing. The table shows about 160,000 clones, with roughly 90% occurring only once. This rearrangement joins TRBV2 to TRBJ2-2; 10 bases line up with TRBD1. The receptor was isolated from a woman aged 55 to 70 who had recovered from COVID-19. The specimen was peripheral blood. CDR3 loop: CASTGTGAAAGELFF. The CDR3 DNA follows: TGTGCCAGCACTGGGACAGGGGCTGCGGCCGGGGAGCTGTTTTTT.